Reported below is one T cell receptor (beta chain). Its antigen is undetermined. This entry is derived from a study of blood T cells in healthy people across ages. Study-wide results and caveats: Compared with aged donors, long-lived donors showed fewer expanded clones, suggesting selection.

V was cut by 4 bases and J by 5 bases, with 11 bases left in between. This CDR3 is built from 13 residues. Per the germline V gene, CDR1 is ENHRY and CDR2 is SYGVKD. Together with a sample-barcoded 5' primer, a J-beta primer mix was included in a second PCR lasting about 6 to 11 cycles. One entry per CDR3 protein results from TCRdb running MiXCR on the 5' RACE reads. Here the sample spans around 1,500,000 distinct CDR3 sequences, around 42% being singletons. Sequencing was carried out using blood. The clonotype originates from a woman in her late teens or twenties in good health. This chain joins TRBV10-3 and TRBJ2-5; TRBD2 might be the D (5 bases). CDR3 sequence (DNA): TGTGCCATCAGTGCTAGCCCTGCCGAGACCCAGTACTTC. Encoded protein: CAISASPAETQYF.